This T cell receptor (beta chain) is from a study of Graves' ophthalmopathy and Graves' hyperthyroidism. About the research overall: Hyperthyroidism counted as stable given no ophthalmopathy within 18 months of follow-up. Study-wide results and caveats: Most thyroid-expanded clonotypes exceeding 0.001 frequency were also found in blood.

The length of the CDR3 is 10 residues. Germline CDR1 DFQATT, CDR2 SNEGSKA (reference sequence). V was trimmed by 6 bases and J by 5 bases, leaving 2 bases between them. RNA transcripts provided the template for amplifying TCR beta CDR3 regions. Scientists carried out first-round RT-PCR using HTBI primers and then a second-round multiplex PCR. TCRdb recomputed calls from the multiplex PCR reads with MiXCR, one row per CDR3 protein. The table includes 560,000 or so distinct CDR3 sequences, about 40% detected once. Patients with other autoimmune diseases, uncontrolled infections, pregnancy or lactation were excluded. Orbital computed tomography and thyroid ultrasound, along with TRAb, serum thyroxine and clinical symptoms, underpinned diagnosis. This clonotype showed up many times. As yet, its antigen is unknown.

This chain links TRBV20-1 with TRBJ1-6; D remains unclear. This TCR was recovered from an adult man with Graves' hyperthyroidism. Sequences were obtained from peripheral blood or thyroid tissue (not recorded which). The CDR3 is CSADNSPLHF. The CDR3 bases are TGCAGTGCCGATAATTCACCCCTCCACTTT.